This record covers a single TCR beta chain. This CDR3 has 12 residues. Germline assignment: CDR1 SGHRS and CDR2 YFSETQ. V dropped 2 bases and J dropped 11 bases, with 13 bases sitting between them. The assay was immunoSEQ multiplex PCR, and TCRdb's table has in-frame clones only and misses some. This repertoire shows under 75,000 clones, approximately 91% found once; its top ten account for less than 15%. This sample was taken from a study of OX40 agonist ivuxolimab in advanced cancers. Study overall: The dose-escalation cohort had hepatocellular carcinoma, melanoma, renal cell or head and neck cancer. Three partial responders included one hepatocellular carcinoma patient and two cutaneous melanoma patients. Earlier anti-PD-1, anti-PD-L1 or anti-CTLA-4 therapy was permitted; under 50% had received some.

Sample: CD4+ or CD8+ T cells sorted from blood, taken in a trial of the OX40 agonist ivuxolimab. The receptor was derived from an adult with an advanced solid tumor such as melanoma, head and neck, liver or kidney cancer. The chain recombines TRBV5-1 with TRBJ1-1; D may be TRBD1 (5 bases). CDR3 region: CASSLIGGDAFF. DNA for the CDR3: TGCGCCAGCAGCTTAATCGGGGGTGACGCTTTCTTT. The full variable domain, with the rest looked up from reference TRBV5-1 and TRBJ1-1, is KAGVTQTPRYLIKTRGQQVTLSCSPISGHRSVSWYQQTPGQGLQFLFEYFSETQRNKGNFPGRFSGRQFSNSRSEMNVSTLELGDSALYLCASSLIGGDAFFGQGTRLTVV.